This is a list of T cell receptor beta chains from one sample in a study of cytomegalovirus exposure and HLA in healthy donors. This table comes from immunoSEQ multiplex PCR, and its TCRdb copy is limited to in-frame clones, with some not included. The sample includes about 140,000 clones, around 80% of them seen just once. Sequenced material: PBMCs. Receptor source: a man in his forties in good health and CMV-seronegative. Both conserved end residues are part of each CDR3. D genes are given only for firm matches. Rows may omit the clone size; those that give it use once, few, many or a size class.

CDR3 length: 15
V gene: TRBV7-8
J gene: TRBJ1-3
clone size: -
D gene: TRBD1
CDR3 protein: CASSLGTGSGNTIYF
CDR3 DNA: TGTGCCAGCAGCTTAGGGACAGGCTCTGGAAACACCATATATTTT

CDR3 length: 15
V gene: TRBV19
J gene: TRBJ1-2
clone size: -
D gene: -
CDR3 protein: CASSPSGPGGYGYTF
CDR3 DNA: TGTGCCAGTAGTCCCTCCGGGCCCGGGGGGTATGGCTACACCTTC

CDR3 length: 12
V gene: TRBV10-2
J gene: TRBJ1-2
clone size: -
D gene: TRBD1
CDR3 protein: CASEDRGYGYTF
CDR3 DNA: TGCGCCAGCGAGGACAGGGGCTATGGCTACACCTTC

CDR3 length: 12
V gene: TRBV19
J gene: TRBJ2-2
clone size: -
D gene: -
CDR3 protein: CASSISTGELFF
CDR3 DNA: TGTGCCAGTAGTATTAGCACCGGGGAGCTGTTTTTT

CDR3 length: 13
V gene: TRBV6-5
J gene: TRBJ1-2
clone size: few
D gene: -
CDR3 protein: CASSSGQSYGYTF
CDR3 DNA: TGTGCCAGCAGTTCGGGACAATCCTATGGCTACACCTTC

CDR3 length: 15
V gene: TRBV5-1
J gene: TRBJ2-1
clone size: -
D gene: TRBD2
CDR3 protein: CASSPWGGVLDEQFF
CDR3 DNA: TGCGCCAGCAGCCCTTGGGGGGGAGTCTTGGATGAGCAGTTCTTC

CDR3 length: 15
V gene: TRBV7-2
J gene: TRBJ1-5
clone size: -
D gene: -
CDR3 protein: CASSLQGYSNQPQHF
CDR3 DNA: TGTGCCAGCAGCTTACAGGGGTATAGCAATCAGCCCCAGCATTTT

CDR3 length: 13
V gene: TRBV29-1
J gene: TRBJ1-1
clone size: -
D gene: -
CDR3 protein: CSPLRVLNTEAFF
CDR3 DNA: TGCAGCCCGCTCAGGGTTCTGAACACTGAAGCTTTCTTT

CDR3 length: 13
V gene: TRBV19
J gene: TRBJ1-1
clone size: few
D gene: -
CDR3 protein: CASTQLTGTEAFF
CDR3 DNA: TGTGCCAGTACTCAATTAACGGGCACTGAAGCTTTCTTT

CDR3 length: 15
V gene: TRBV6-5
J gene: TRBJ2-1
clone size: -
D gene: TRBD2
CDR3 protein: CASSYRGDGYNEQFF
CDR3 DNA: TGTGCCAGCAGTTACCGGGGGGACGGTTACAATGAGCAGTTCTTC

CDR3 length: 15
V gene: TRBV18
J gene: TRBJ1-2
clone size: -
D gene: -
CDR3 protein: CASSPERRQGYGYTF
CDR3 DNA: TGTGCCAGCTCACCAGAGAGAAGGCAGGGCTATGGCTACACCTTC